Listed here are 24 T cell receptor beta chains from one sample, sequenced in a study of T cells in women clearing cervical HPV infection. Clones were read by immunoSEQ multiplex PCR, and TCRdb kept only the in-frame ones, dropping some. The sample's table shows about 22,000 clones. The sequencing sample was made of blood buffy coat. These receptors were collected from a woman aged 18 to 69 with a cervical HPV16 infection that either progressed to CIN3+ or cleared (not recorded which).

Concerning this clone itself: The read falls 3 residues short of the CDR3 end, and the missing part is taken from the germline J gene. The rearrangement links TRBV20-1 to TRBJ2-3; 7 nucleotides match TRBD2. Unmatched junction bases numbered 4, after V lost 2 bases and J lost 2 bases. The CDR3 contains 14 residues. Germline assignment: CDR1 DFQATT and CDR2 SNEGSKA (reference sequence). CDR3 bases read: TGCAGTGCTAGACCTAGCGGCCTCACAGATACG. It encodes CSARPSGLTDT. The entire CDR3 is CSARPSGLTDTQYF.

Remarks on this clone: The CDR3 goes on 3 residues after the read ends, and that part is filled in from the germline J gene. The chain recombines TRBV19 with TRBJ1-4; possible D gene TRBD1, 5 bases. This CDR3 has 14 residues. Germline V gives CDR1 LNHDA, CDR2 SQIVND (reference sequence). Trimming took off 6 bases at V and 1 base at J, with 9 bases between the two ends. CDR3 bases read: TGTGCCAGTAGGAGCGGGGGAACTAATGAAAAA. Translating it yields CASRSGGTNEK. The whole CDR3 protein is CASRSGGTNEKLFF.

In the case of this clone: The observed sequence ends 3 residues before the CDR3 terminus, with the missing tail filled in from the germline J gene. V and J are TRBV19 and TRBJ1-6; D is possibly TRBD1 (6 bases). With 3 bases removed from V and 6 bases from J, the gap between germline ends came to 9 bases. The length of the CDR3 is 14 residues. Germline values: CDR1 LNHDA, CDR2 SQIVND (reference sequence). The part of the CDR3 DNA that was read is TGTGCCAGTAGTATTGCGGACAGTAATTCACCC. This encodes CASSIADSNSP. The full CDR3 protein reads CASSIADSNSPLHF.

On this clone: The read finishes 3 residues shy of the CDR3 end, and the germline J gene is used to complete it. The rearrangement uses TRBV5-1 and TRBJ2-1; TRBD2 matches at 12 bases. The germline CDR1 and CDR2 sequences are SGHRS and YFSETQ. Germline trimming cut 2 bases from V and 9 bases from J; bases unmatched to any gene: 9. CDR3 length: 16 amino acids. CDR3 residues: CASSLSGTSGLGEQFF. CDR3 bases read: TGCGCCAGCAGCTTATCCGGGACTAGCGGGCTTGGTGAG.

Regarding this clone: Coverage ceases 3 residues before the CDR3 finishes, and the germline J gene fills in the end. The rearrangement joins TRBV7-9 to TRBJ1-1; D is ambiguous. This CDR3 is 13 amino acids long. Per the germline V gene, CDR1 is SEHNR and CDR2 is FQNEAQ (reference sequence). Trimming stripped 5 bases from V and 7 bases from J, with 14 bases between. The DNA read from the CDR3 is TGTGCCAGCAGCCCAAAGCGGCAGGATGAA. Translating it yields CASSPKRQDE. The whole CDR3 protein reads CASSPKRQDEAFF.

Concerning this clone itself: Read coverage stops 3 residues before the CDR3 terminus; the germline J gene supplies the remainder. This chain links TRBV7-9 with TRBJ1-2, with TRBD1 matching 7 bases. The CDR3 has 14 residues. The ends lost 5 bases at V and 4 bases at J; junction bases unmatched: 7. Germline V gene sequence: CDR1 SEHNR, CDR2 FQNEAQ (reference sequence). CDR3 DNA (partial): TGTGCCAGCAGCCGATGGACAGGAGGCTATGGC. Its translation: CASSRWTGGYG. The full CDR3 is CASSRWTGGYGYTF.

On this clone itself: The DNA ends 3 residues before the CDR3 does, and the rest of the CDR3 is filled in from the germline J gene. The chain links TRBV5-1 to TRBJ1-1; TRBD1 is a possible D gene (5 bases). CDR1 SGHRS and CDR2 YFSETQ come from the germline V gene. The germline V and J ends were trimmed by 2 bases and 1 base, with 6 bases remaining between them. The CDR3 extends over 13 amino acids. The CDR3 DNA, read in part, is TGCGCCAGCAGCTTAGACAGGAACACTGAA. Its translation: CASSLDRNTE. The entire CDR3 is CASSLDRNTEAFF. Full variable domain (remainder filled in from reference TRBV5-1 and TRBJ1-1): KAGVTQTPRYLIKTRGQQVTLSCSPISGHRSVSWYQQTPGQGLQFLFEYFSETQRNKGNFPGRFSGRQFSNSRSEMNVSTLELGDSALYLCASSLDRNTEAFFGQGTRLTVV.

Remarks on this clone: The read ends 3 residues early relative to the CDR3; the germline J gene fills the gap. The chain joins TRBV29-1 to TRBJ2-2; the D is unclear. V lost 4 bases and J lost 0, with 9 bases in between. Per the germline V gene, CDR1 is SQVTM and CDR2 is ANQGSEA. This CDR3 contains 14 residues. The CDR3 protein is CSVAPQSNTGELFF. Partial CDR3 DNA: TGCAGCGTTGCCCCCCAGTCGAACACCGGGGAG.

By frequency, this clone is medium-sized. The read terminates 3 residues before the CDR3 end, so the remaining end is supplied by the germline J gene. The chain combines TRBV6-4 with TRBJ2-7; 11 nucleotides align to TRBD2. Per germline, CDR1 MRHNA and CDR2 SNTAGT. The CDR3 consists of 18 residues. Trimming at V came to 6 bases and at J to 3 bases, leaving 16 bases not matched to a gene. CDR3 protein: CASSDGTSGPRIYYEQYF. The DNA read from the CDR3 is TGTGCCAGCAGCGACGGGACTAGCGGACCACGAATTTACTACGAG.

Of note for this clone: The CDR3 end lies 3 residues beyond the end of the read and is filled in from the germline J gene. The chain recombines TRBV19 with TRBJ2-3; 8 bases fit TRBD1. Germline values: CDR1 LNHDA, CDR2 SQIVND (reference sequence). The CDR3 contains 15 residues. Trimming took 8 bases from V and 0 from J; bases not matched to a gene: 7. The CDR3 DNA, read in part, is TGTGCCAGTGCCCCGGGACAGGCTAGCACAGATACG. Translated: CASAPGQASTDT. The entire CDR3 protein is CASAPGQASTDTQYF. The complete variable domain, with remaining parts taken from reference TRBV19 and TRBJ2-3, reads DGGITQSPKYLFRKEGQNVTLSCEQNLNHDAMYWYRQDPGQGLRLIYYSQIVNDFQKGDIAEGYSVSREKKESFPLTVTSAQKNPTAFYLCASAPGQASTDTQYFGPGTRLTVL.

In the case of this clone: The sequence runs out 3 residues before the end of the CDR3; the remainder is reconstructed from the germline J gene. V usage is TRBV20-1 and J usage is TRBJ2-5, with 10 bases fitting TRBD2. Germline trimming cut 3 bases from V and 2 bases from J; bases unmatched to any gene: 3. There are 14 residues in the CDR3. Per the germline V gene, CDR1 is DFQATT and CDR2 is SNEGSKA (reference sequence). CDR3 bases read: TGCAGTGCTAGTCTAGCGGGGGTGCAAGAGACC. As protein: CSASLAGVQET. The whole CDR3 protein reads CSASLAGVQETQYF.

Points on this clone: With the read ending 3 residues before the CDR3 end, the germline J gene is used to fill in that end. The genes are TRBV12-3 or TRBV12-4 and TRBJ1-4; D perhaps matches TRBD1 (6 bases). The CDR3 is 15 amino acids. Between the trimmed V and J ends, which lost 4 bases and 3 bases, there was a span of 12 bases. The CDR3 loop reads CASSYAGASNEKLFF. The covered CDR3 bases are TGTGCCAGCAGTTACGCAGGGGCCTCTAATGAAAAA.

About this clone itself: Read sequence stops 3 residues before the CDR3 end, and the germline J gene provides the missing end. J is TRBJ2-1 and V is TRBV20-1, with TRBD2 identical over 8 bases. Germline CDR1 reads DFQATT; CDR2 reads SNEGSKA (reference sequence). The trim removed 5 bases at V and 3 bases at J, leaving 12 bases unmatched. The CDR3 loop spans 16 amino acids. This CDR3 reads CSAPPRAAGDYNEQFF. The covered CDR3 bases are TGCAGTGCTCCACCCCGCGCAGCGGGAGACTACAATGAG.

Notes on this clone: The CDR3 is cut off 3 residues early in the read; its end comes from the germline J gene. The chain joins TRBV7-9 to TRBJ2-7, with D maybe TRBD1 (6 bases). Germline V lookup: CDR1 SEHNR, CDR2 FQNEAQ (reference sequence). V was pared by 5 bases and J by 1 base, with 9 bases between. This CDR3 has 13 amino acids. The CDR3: CASSPGQSYEQYF. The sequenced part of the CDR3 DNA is TGTGCCAGCAGCCCTGGACAGTCCTACGAG.

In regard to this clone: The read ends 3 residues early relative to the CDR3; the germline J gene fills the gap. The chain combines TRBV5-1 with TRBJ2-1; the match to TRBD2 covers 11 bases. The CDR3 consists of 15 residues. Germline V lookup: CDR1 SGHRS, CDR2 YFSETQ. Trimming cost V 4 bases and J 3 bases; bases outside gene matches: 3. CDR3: CASSDTSGGYNEQFF. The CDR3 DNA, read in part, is TGCGCCAGCAGCGATACTAGCGGGGGCTACAATGAG.

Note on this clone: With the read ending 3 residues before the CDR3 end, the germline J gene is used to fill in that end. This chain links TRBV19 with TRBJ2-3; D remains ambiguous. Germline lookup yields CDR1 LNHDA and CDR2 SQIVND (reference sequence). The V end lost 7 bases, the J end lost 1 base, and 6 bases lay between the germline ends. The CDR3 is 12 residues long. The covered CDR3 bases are TGTGCCAGTAAGGTCGGCACAGATACG. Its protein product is CASKVGTDT. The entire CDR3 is CASKVGTDTQYF.

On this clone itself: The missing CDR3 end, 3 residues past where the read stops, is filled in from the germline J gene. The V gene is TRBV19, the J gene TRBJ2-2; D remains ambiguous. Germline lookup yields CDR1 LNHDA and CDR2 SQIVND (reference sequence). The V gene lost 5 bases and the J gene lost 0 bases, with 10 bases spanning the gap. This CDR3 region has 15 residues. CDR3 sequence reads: CASSFAGSNTGELFF. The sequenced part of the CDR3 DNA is TGTGCCAGTAGTTTTGCAGGATCGAACACCGGGGAG.

The CDR3 spells CASSLRTGEGTEAFF. The sequenced part of the CDR3 DNA is TGCGCCAGCAGCCTGAGGACAGGGGAGGGAACTGAA. The chain recombines TRBV5-1 with TRBJ1-1; 9 nucleotides line up with TRBD1. Read data end 3 residues before the CDR3 end; the end is taken from the germline J gene. The CDR3 spans 15 residues. Germline values: CDR1 SGHRS, CDR2 YFSETQ. The junction had 9 bases not matched to a gene; V was cut back by 4 bases and J by 5 bases. Using reference TRBV5-1 and TRBJ1-1 for the parts outside the CDR3, the full variable domain is KAGVTQTPRYLIKTRGQQVTLSCSPISGHRSVSWYQQTPGQGLQFLFEYFSETQRNKGNFPGRFSGRQFSNSRSEMNVSTLELGDSALYLCASSLRTGEGTEAFFGQGTRLTVV.

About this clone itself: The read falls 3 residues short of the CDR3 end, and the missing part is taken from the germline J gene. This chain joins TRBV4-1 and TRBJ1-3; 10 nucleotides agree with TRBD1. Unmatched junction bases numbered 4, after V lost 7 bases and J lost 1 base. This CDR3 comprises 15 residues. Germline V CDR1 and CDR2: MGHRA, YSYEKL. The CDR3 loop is CASNPGQGSGNTIYF. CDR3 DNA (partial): TGCGCCAGCAACCCGGGACAGGGGTCTGGAAACACC.

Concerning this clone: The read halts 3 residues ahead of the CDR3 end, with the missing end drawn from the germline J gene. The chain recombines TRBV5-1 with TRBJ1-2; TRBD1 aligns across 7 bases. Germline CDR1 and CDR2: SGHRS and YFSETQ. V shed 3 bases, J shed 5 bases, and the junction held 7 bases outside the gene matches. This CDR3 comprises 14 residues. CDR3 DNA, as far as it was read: TGCGCCAGCAGCTCTGGACAGGTACCTTATGGC. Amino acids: CASSSGQVPYG. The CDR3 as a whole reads CASSSGQVPYGYTF.

The CDR3 DNA, read in part, is TGTGCCAGCTCACCCCTAGCGGGAGGCCAAGAATCTGGGGCCAACGTC. Its translation: CASSPLAGGQESGANV. In full, the CDR3 reads CASSPLAGGQESGANVLTF. The rearrangement links TRBV18 to TRBJ2-6; TRBD2 agrees at 11 bases. The CDR3 is cut off 3 residues early in the read; its end comes from the germline J gene. Trimming at V came to 3 bases and at J to 1 base, leaving 8 bases not matched to a gene. CDR3 length: 19 amino acids. Germline V gene lookup returns CDR1 KGHSH and CDR2 LQKENI.

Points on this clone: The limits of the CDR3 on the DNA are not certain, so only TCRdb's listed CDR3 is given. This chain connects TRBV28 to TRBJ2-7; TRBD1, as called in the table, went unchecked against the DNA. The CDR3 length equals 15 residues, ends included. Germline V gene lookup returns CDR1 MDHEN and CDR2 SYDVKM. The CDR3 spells CASILGRDRAYEQYF.

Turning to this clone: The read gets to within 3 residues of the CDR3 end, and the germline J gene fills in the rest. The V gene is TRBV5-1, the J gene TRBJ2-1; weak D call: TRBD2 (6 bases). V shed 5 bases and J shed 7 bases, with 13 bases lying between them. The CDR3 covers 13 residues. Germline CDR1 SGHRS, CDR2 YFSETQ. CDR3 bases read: TGCGCCAGCAGTAAGGAAAGCGGGAATGAG. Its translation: CASSKESGNE. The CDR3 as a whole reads CASSKESGNEQFF.

CDR3 amino acids: CASSLGATNYGYTF. The covered CDR3 bases are TGCGCCAGCAGCTTGGGGGCCACTAACTATGGC. The chain carries TRBV5-1 and TRBJ1-2, with D unclear. The read comes to an end 3 residues before the CDR3 does, leaving the germline J gene to fill in the end. This CDR3 contains 14 residues. Trimming shortened V by 0 bases and J by 0 bases, and 6 bases separated the two germline ends. CDR1 and CDR2 from the germline V gene are SGHRS and YFSETQ.